This T cell receptor (beta chain) was documented in a study of T cell responses to AZD1222 COVID-19 vaccine. The CDR3 covers 15 residues. The germline CDR1 and CDR2 sequences are ENHRY and SYGVKD. V gave up 2 bases and J gave up 4 bases, with 14 bases separating them. Study-level findings and limits: A mostly white British donor set with more females was recruited, and clonal diversity was possibly underestimated.

On this clone itself: Antigen unknown. This same CDR3 is encoded by further DNA sequences in the sample.

The repertoire was sequenced with immunoSEQ multiplex PCR; TCRdb's copy has only in-frame clones and lacks some. This sample yields 140,000 to 150,000 clones, of which about 93% are seen a single time; approximately 5% belongs to the top ten. J is TRBJ1-1 and V is TRBV10-3; tentative D call: TRBD1 (6 bases). The clonotype originates from an adult in good health. The sequencing here drew on peripheral blood, taken on day 0 of AZD1222 vaccination. CDR3 region: CAISEPRGVGTEAFF. CDR3 sequence (DNA): TGTGCCATCAGTGAGCCCAGGGGCGTCGGCACTGAAGCTTTCTTT.